This T cell receptor beta chain was identified during a study of T-cell reconstitution after alpha-beta-depleted transplantation in children. Germline V gene data show CDR1 as SQVTM and CDR2 as ANQGSEA. Trimming removed 4 bases at V and 5 bases at J, with 17 bases between. The CDR3 sequence is 14 residues long. This clonotype was detected once. This sample's TCRbeta library carried unique molecular identifier barcodes. Via MiXCR, TCRdb re-called the PCR reads, giving one row per CDR3 protein. Of approximately 420,000 distinct CDR3 sequences in the sample, roughly 11% are singletons; the top ten hold approximately 5%.

Sequencing was performed on PBMCs from the stem cell graft donor, taken from the stem cell graft. V gene TRBV29-1 combines with J gene TRBJ1-2; D is uncertain. This sequence originates from a human donor who donated a stem cell graft to a child with acute myeloid leukemia. For the CDR3, the DNA is TGCAGCGTTGTAGATCAAGTGGTCGGGTATGGCTACACCTTC. It codes for CSVVDQVVGYGYTF.